The rows below give T cell receptor beta chains drawn from one sample of a study of T cell changes during pregnancy in multiple sclerosis. The table came from immunoSEQ multiplex PCR; TCRdb's copy has only in-frame clones and leaves some out. The table lists about 17,000 clones, about 84% of them singletons. Sequencing used CD8+ T cells from peripheral blood mononuclear cells, obtained after pregnancy. Every receptor here comes from a female donor with multiple sclerosis, enrolled in a pregnancy study. The CDR3 runs from the conserved cysteine through the conserved F or W. The D gene is left open where the match is weak. Size values are once, few and many counts, or a class for expanded clones, and some rows have none.

size	D	J	V	length	CDR3	DNA
few	TRBD1	TRBJ2-7	TRBV27	17	CASSSLNSDRGSDEQYF	TGTGCCAGCAGTTCCCTCAACTCGGACAGGGGGTCTGACGAGCAGTACTTC
.	.	TRBJ1-1	TRBV9	13	CASKGGSDTEAFF	TGTGCCAGCAAAGGAGGTTCGGACACTGAAGCTTTCTTT
.	TRBD1	TRBJ1-1	TRBV4-2	17	CASSQEGGTGYNTEAFF	TGTGCCAGCAGCCAAGAGGGTGGGACAGGTTATAACACTGAAGCTTTCTTT
.	TRBD2	TRBJ2-3	TRBV27	16	CASSLSTSGGTDTQYF	TGTGCCAGCAGTTTATCTACTAGCGGCGGCACAGATACGCAGTATTTT
.	TRBD1	TRBJ1-6	TRBV5-1	15	CASTLGQGKESPLHF	TGCGCCAGCACTTTGGGACAGGGGAAGGAATCACCCCTCCACTTT
once	TRBD1	TRBJ1-1	TRBV2	15	CASIDGQDSNTEAFF	TGTGCCAGCATCGACGGACAGGACTCGAACACTGAAGCTTTCTTT
.	.	TRBJ2-1	TRBV4-1	15	CASSQDSNSYNEQFF	TGCGCCAGCAGCCAAGATAGCAACTCCTACAATGAGCAGTTCTTC
.	TRBD2	TRBJ2-1	TRBV6-4	15	CASSDRLAGYNEQFF	TGTGCCAGCAGTGATCGTCTAGCGGGTTACAATGAGCAGTTCTTC
.	TRBD2	TRBJ2-7	TRBV9	15	CASSVDPGLAYEQYF	TGTGCCAGCAGCGTAGACCCGGGACTAGCCTACGAGCAGTACTTC
.	TRBD2	TRBJ2-1	TRBV15	14	CATSSSGRLTEQFF	TGTGCCACCAGCAGTAGCGGGAGATTGACTGAGCAGTTCTTC